This T cell receptor beta chain was identified in a study of vaccination and CD4 T cells after COVID-19. Treatment given: approximately nine-day PBMC culture with coronavirus spike peptide pools or control peptides (ViraFEST assay). Peptide-pool expansion of antigen-specific T cells preceded TCR sequencing in ViraFEST. Sequencing of the DNA from cultured CD4+ T cells was carried out with the Oncomine TCR Beta short-read assay. In TCRdb, the PCR reads were re-called with MiXCR into one record per CDR3 protein. The sample contains 2,800 or so distinct CDR3 sequences, 33% of which appear only once. Turning to this clonotype: No antigen is known for it.

The CDR3 loop spans 13 amino acids. Trimming cost V 1 base and J 0 bases, with 3 bases left between them. CDR1 and CDR2 from the germline V gene are SEHNR and FQNEAQ (reference sequence). The chain joins TRBV7-9 to TRBJ1-1; D is undetermined. Material for sequencing was CD4+ T cells from blood, cultured in vitro. This TCR was recovered from a human donor who had recovered from COVID-19. CDR3 loop: CASSLEMNTEAFF. DNA of the CDR3: TGTGCCAGCAGCTTAGAAATGAACACTGAAGCTTTCTTT.